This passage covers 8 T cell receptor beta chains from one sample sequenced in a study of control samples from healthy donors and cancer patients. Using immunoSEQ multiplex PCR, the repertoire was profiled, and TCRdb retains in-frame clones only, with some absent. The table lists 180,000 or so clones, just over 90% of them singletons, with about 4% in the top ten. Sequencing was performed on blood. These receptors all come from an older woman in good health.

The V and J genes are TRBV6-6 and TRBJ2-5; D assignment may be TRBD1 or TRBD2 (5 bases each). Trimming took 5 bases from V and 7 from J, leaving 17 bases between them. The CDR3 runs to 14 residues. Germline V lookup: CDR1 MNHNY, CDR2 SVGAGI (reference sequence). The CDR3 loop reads CASSGLGELGTQYF. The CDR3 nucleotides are TGTGCCAGCAGTGGCCTGGGGGAATTGGGGACCCAGTACTTC.

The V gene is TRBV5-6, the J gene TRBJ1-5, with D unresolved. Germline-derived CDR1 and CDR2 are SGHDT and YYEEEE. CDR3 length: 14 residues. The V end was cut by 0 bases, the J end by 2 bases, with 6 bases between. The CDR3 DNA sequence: TGTGCCAGCAGCTTGGCCGGGGGCAATCAGCCCCAGCATTTT. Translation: CASSLAGGNQPQHF.

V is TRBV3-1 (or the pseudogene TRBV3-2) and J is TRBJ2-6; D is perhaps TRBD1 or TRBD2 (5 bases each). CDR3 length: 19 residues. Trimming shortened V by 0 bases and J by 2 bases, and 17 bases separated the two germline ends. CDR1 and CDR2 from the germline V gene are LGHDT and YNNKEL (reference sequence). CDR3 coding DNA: TGTGCCAGCAGCCAAGATTCCTTGTTTGGGGGTGCTGGGGCCAACGTCCTGACTTTC. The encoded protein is CASSQDSLFGGAGANVLTF.

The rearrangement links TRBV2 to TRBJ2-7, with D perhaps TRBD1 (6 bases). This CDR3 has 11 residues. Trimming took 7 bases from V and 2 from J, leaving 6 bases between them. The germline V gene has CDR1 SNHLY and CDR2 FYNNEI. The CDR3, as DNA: TGTGCCAGCACAGGGGCCTACGAGCAGTACTTC. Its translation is CASTGAYEQYF.

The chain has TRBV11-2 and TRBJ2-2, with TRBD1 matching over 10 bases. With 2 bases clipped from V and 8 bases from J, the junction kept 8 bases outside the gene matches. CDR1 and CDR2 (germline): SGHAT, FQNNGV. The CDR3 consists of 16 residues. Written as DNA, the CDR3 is TGTGCCAGCAGCTTATACGGGACAGGGGAAGTAGGGGAGCTGTTTTTT. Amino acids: CASSLYGTGEVGELFF.

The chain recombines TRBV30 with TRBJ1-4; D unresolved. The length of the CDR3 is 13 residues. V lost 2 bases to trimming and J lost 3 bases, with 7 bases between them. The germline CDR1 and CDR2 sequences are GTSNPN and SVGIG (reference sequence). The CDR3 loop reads CAWSPGSNEKLFF. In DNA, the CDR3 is TGTGCCTGGAGTCCGGGTTCTAATGAAAAACTGTTTTTT.

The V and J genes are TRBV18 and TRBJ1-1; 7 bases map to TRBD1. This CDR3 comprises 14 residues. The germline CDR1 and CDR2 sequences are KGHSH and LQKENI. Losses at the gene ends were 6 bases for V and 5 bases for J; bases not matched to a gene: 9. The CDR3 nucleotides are TGTGCCAGCTCCGGGTTGGAACAGGGGACTGAAGCTTTCTTT. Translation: CASSGLEQGTEAFF.

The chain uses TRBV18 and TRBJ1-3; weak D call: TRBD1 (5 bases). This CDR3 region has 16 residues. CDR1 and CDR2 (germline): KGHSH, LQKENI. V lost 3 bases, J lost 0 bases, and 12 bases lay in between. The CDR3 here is CASSPTVTISGNTIYF. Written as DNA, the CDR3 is TGTGCCAGCTCACCGACAGTTACCATCTCTGGAAACACCATATATTTT.